Below are 11 T cell receptor beta chains sequenced from a single sample in a study of PD-1 blockade in classical Hodgkin lymphoma. Time point noted: cycle 4 day 1 (C4D1), after around six weeks of nivolumab. All trial patients relapsed after autologous stem cell transplantation. Clones were sequenced by immunoSEQ multiplex PCR, and TCRdb holds only the in-frame ones, with some missing. The table includes tens of thousands of clones, 78% detected once. Sequenced material: peripheral blood mononuclear cells (PBMCs), taken before the fourth cycle of nivolumab. The origin of the receptors is a human donor with classical Hodgkin lymphoma.

The chain recombines TRBV19 with TRBJ1-2, with TRBD1 matching over 8 bases. Germline values: CDR1 LNHDA, CDR2 SQIVND (reference sequence). CDR3 length: 13 residues. J gave up 5 bases and V 6 bases, and 5 bases lay outside the gene matches. CDR3 protein: CASRRTGRYGYTF. The CDR3 DNA is TGTGCCAGTAGAAGGACAGGGCGGTATGGCTACACCTTC.

This clone was seen a few times. This rearrangement joins TRBV18 to TRBJ1-1, with 9 bases fitting TRBD1. CDR1 KGHSH and CDR2 LQKENI come from the germline V gene. The CDR3 has 13 residues. With V trimmed by 5 bases and J by 6 bases, 4 bases remained unmatched. In DNA form, the CDR3 reads TGTGCCAGCTCATCGGGACAGGGTGCTGAAGCTTTCTTT. Translating it yields CASSSGQGAEAFF.

A few counts support this clone. The DNA of the CDR3 is TGTGCCAGCAGTGGTGGAAGTAGGCGGAATTCACCCCTCCACTTT. This encodes CASSGGSRRNSPLHF. The genes are TRBV2 and TRBJ1-6; D gene uncertain. Germline CDR1 is SNHLY and CDR2 is FYNNEI. Trimming took off 4 bases at V and 7 bases at J, with 14 bases between the two ends. The length of the CDR3 is 15 residues.

This rearrangement joins TRBV2 to TRBJ2-3; D perhaps matches TRBD1 (5 bases). Germline V gene sequence: CDR1 SNHLY, CDR2 FYNNEI. Trimming pared 3 bases from V and 6 bases from J, leaving 7 bases between. This CDR3 is built from 12 residues. CDR3 residues: CASSDRADTQYF. In nucleotides, the CDR3 is TGTGCCAGCAGTGACAGGGCGGATACGCAGTATTTT. The entire variable domain, with the rest obtained from reference TRBV2 and TRBJ2-3, is as follows: EPEVTQTPSHQVTQMGQEVILRCVPISNHLYFYWYRQILGQKVEFLVSFYNNEISEKSEIFDDQFSVERPDGSNFTLKIRSTKLEDSAMYFCASSDRADTQYFGPGTRLTVL.

The chain recombines TRBV14 with TRBJ2-3, with D maybe TRBD2 (5 bases). From germline, CDR1 is SGHDN and CDR2 FVKESK. The CDR3 loop spans 16 amino acids. V lost 4 bases to trimming and J lost 2 bases, with 16 bases between them. The CDR3 here is CASSRGRRAYTDTQYF. In DNA, the CDR3 is TGTGCCAGCAGCCGAGGGCGTCGCGCGTACACAGATACGCAGTATTTT. The full variable domain, completed using reference TRBV14 and TRBJ2-3, is EAGVTQFPSHSVIEKGQTVTLRCDPISGHDNLYWYRRVMGKEIKFLLHFVKESKQDESGMPNNRFLAERTGGTYSTLKVQPAELEDSGVYFCASSRGRRAYTDTQYFGPGTRLTVL.

The rearrangement links TRBV7-9 to TRBJ1-1, with D unresolved. The V gene lost 4 bases and the J gene lost 8 bases, with 5 bases spanning the gap. The V gene's germline CDR1 is SEHNR and CDR2 FQNEAQ (reference sequence). The CDR3 runs 10 residues. CDR3 nucleotide sequence: TGTGCCAGCAGCTGGGTGGAAGCTTTCTTT. Its translation is CASSWVEAFF.

The chain combines TRBV10-3 with TRBJ1-5; 11 nucleotides agree with TRBD1. CDR3 length: 15 amino acids. Germline lookup yields CDR1 ENHRY and CDR2 SYGVKD. The V segment lost 0 bases and the J segment 9 bases; nucleotides outside the gene matches: 4. CDR3 residues: CAISESGQGVGPQHF. As DNA, the CDR3 is TGTGCCATCAGTGAGTCGGGACAGGGGGTAGGGCCCCAGCATTTT.

The rearrangement uses TRBV5-5 and TRBJ2-1, with D unresolved. V was cut by 4 bases and J by 4 bases, with 9 bases left in between. CDR3 length: 13 residues. Germline loops: CDR1 SGHKS, CDR2 YYEKEE (reference sequence). The CDR3 protein is CASSDELYNEQFF. For the CDR3, the DNA is TGTGCCAGCAGCGACGAACTTTACAATGAGCAGTTCTTC.

The rearrangement joins TRBV18 to TRBJ1-6; TRBD1 is a possible D gene (5 bases). Trimming cost V 1 base and J 1 base, with 8 bases left between them. The length of the CDR3 is 16 residues. Germline lookup yields CDR1 KGHSH and CDR2 LQKENI. CDR3 in amino acids: CASSPRDGSYNSPLHF. CDR3 bases: TGTGCCAGCTCACCACGGGACGGATCCTATAATTCACCCCTCCACTTT.

The chain links TRBV27 to TRBJ1-6; maybe TRBD1 (6 bases). The V and J ends lost 3 bases and 10 bases respectively, with 13 bases between them. The CDR3 covers 14 residues. Germline V CDR1 and CDR2: MNHEY, SMNVEV (reference sequence). The CDR3 spells CASSFIRGSSPLHF. The CDR3 region has the DNA TGTGCCAGCAGTTTTATAAGGGGGTCCTCACCCCTCCACTTT.

This rearrangement joins TRBV29-1 to TRBJ2-5; D possibly corresponds to TRBD2 (5 bases). This CDR3 comprises 14 residues. V was trimmed by 6 bases and J by 2 bases, leaving 16 bases between them. Germline CDR1 is SQVTM and CDR2 is ANQGSEA. The CDR3 reads CSVPPYGGQETQYF. Here the CDR3 DNA reads TGCAGCGTCCCCCCTTACGGAGGTCAAGAGACCCAGTACTTC.